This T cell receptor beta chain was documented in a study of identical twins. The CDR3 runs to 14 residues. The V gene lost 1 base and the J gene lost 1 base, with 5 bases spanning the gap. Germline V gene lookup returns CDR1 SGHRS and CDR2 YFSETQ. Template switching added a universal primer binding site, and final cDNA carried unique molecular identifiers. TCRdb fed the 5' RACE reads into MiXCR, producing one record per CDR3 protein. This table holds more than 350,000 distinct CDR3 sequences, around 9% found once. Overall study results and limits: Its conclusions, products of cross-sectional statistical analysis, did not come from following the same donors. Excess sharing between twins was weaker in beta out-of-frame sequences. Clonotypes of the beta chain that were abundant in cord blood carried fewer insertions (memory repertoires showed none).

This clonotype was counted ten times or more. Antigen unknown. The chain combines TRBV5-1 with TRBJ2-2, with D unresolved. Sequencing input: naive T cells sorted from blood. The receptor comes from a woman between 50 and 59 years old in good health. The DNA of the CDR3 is TGCGCCAGCAGCTTGCTGGAGAACACCGGGGAGCTGTTTTTT. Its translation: CASSLLENTGELFF. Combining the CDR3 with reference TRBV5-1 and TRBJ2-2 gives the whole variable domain KAGVTQTPRYLIKTRGQQVTLSCSPISGHRSVSWYQQTPGQGLQFLFEYFSETQRNKGNFPGRFSGRQFSNSRSEMNVSTLELGDSALYLCASSLLENTGELFFGEGSRLTVL.